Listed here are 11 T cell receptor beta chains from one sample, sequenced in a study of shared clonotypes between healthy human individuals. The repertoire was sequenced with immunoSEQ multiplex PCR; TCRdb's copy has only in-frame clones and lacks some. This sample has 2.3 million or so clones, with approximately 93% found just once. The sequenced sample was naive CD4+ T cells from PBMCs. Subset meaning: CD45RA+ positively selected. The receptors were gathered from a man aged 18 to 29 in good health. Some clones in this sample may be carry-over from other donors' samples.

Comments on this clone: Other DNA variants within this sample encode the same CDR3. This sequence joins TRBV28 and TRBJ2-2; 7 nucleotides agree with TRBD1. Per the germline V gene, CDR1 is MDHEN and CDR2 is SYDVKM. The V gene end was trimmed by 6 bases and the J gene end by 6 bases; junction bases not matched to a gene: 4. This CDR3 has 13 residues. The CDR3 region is CASSLGQPGELFF. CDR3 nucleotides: TGTGCCAGCAGCTTGGGACAGCCCGGGGAGCTGTTTTTT.

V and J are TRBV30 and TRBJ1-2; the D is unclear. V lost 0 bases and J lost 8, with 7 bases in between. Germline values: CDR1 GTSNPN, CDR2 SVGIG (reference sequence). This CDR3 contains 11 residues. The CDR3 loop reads CAWSVRWGYTF. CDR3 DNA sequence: TGTGCCTGGAGTGTACGGTGGGGCTACACCTTC.

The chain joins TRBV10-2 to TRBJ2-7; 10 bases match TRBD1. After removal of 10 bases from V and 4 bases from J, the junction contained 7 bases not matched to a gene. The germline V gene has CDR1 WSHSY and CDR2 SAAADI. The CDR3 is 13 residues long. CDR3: CATGDRGPYEQYF. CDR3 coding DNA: TGCGCCACCGGGGACAGGGGCCCATACGAGCAGTACTTC.

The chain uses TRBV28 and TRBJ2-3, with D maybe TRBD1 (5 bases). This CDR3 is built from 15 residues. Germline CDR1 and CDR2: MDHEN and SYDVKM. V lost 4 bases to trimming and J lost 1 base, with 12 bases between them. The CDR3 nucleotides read TGTGCCAGCAGTTCAAGGGGCGCGGGCACAGATACGCAGTATTTT. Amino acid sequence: CASSSRGAGTDTQYF.

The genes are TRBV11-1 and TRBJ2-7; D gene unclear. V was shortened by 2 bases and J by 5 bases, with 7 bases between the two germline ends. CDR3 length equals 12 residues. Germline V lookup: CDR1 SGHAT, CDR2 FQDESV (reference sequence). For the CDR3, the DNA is TGTGCCAGCAGCTTAAATACCCACGAGCAGTACTTC. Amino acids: CASSLNTHEQYF.

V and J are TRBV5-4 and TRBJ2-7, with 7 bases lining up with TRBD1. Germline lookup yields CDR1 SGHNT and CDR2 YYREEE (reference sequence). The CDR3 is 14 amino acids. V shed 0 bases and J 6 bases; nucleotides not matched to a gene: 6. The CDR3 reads CASSLAQGSGEQYF. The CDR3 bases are TGTGCCAGCAGCTTGGCACAGGGGTCTGGCGAGCAGTACTTC.

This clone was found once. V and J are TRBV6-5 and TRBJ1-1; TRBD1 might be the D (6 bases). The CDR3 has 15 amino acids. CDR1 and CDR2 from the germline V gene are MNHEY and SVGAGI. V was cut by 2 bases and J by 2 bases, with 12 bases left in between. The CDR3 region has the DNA TGTGCCAGCAGTTACGGGGCAGGGGCTAACACTGAAGCTTTCTTT. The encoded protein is CASSYGAGANTEAFF.

Written as DNA, the CDR3 is TGTGCCAGCAGTCAAGGGGAGGGCCGCTACAATGAGCAGTTCTTC. As protein: CASSQGEGRYNEQFF. The chain uses TRBV28 and TRBJ2-1; 7 positions agree with TRBD2. The germline CDR1 and CDR2 sequences are MDHEN and SYDVKM. V lost 5 bases and J lost 3; bases outside the gene matches: 7. CDR3 length: 15 amino acids.

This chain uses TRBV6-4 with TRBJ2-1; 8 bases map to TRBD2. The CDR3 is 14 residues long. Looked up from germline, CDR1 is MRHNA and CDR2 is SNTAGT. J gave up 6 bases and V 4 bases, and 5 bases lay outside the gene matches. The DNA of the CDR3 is TGTGCCAGCAGTGCCGGGACTAGTTTCAATGAGCAGTTCTTC. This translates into CASSAGTSFNEQFF.

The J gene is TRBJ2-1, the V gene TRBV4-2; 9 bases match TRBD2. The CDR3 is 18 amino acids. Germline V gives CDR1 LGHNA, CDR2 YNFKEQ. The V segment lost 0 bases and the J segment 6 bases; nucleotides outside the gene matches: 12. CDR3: CASSQEVGSGRVANEQFF. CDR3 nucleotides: TGTGCCAGCAGCCAAGAAGTGGGTAGCGGGAGAGTGGCCAATGAGCAGTTCTTC.

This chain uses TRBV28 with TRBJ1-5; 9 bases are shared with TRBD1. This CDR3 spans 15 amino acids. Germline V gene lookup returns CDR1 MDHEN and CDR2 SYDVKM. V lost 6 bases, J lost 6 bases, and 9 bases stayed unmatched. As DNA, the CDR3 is TGTGCCAGCAGATATCCACAGGGGGCGGTTCAGCCCCAGCATTTT. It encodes CASRYPQGAVQPQHF.